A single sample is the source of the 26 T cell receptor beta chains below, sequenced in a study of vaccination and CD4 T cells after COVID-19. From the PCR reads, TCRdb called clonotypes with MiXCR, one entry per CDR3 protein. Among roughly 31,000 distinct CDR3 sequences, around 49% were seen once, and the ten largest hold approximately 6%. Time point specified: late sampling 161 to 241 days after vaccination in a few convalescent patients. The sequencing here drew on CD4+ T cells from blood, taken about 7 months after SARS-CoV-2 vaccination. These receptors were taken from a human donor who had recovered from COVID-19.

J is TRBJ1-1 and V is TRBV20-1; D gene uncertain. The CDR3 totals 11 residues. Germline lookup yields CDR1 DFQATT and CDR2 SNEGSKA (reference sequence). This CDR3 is CRGGRNTEAFF. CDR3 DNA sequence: TGCAGAGGCGGACGGAACACTGAAGCTTTCTTT.

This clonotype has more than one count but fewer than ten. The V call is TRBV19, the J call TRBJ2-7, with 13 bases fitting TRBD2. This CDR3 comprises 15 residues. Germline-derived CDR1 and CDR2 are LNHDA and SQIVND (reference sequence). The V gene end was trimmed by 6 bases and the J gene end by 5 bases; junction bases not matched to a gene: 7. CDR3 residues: CASSFSGTSGNEQYF. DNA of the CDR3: TGTGCCAGTAGCTTCTCCGGGACTAGCGGGAACGAGCAGTACTTC.

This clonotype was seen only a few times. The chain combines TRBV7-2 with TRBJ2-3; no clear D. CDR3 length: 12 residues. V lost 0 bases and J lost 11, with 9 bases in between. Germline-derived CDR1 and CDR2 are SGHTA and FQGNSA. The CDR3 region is CASSLAPLMQYF. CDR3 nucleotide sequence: TGTGCCAGCAGCTTAGCGCCACTCATGCAGTATTTT.

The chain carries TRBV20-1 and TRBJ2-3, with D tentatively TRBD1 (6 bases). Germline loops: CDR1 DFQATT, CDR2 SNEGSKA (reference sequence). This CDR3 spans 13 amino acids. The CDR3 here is CSKGDISTDTQYF. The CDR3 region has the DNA TGCTCAAAGGGGGACATAAGCACAGATACGCAGTATTTT.

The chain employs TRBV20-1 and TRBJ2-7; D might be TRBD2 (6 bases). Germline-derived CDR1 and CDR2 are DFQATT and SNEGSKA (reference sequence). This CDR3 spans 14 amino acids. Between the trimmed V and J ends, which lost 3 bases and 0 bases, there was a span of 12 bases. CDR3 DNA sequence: TGCAGTGCTAGTGGGGGGTGGAGCTCCTACGAGCAGTACTTC. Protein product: CSASGGWSSYEQYF.

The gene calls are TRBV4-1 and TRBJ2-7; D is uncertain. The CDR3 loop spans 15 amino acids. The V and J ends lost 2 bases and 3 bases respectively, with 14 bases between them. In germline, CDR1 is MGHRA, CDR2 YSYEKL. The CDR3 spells CASSQQSTPYYEQYF. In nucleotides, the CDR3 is TGCGCCAGCAGCCAACAGAGCACCCCCTACTACGAGCAGTACTTC.

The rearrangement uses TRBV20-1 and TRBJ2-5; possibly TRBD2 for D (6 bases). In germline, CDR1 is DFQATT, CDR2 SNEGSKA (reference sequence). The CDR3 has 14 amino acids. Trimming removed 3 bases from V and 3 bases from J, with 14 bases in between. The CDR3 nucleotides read TGCAGTGCTAGGGTGGGGAGGAGAAAAGAGACCCAGTACTTC. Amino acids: CSARVGRRKETQYF.

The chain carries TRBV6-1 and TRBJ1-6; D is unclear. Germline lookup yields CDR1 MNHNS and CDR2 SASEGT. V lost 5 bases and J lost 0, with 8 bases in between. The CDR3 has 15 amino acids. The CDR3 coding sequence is TGTGCCAGCAGTCATACGAGCTCCTATAATTCACCCCTCCACTTT. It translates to CASSHTSSYNSPLHF.

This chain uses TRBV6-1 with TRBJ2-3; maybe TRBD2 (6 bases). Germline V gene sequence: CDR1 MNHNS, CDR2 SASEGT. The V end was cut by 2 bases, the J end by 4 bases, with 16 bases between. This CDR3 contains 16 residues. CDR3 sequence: CASSEYWASASDTQYF. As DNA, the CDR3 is TGTGCCAGCAGTGAATATTGGGCTAGCGCTTCAGATACGCAGTATTTT.

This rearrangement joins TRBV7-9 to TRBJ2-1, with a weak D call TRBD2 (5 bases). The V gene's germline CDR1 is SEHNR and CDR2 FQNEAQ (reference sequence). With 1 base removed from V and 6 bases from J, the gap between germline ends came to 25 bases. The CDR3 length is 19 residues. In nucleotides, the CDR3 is TGTGCCAGCAGCTTAGATCCCGCCTACGGAGGTTTGAGGGTCAATGAGCAGTTCTTC. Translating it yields CASSLDPAYGGLRVNEQFF. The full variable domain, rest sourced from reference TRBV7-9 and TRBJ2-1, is DTGVSQNPRHKITKRGQNVTFRCDPISEHNRLYWYRQTLGQGPEFLTYFQNEAQLEKSRLLSDRFSAERPKGSFSTLEIQRTEQGDSAMYLCASSLDPAYGGLRVNEQFFGPGTRLTVL.

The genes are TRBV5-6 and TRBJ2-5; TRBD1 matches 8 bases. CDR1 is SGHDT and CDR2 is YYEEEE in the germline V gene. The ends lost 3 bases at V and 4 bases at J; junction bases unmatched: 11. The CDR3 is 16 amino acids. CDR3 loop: CASSSSETGEAETQYF. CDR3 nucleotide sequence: TGTGCCAGCAGCTCCTCGGAGACAGGGGAGGCAGAGACCCAGTACTTC.

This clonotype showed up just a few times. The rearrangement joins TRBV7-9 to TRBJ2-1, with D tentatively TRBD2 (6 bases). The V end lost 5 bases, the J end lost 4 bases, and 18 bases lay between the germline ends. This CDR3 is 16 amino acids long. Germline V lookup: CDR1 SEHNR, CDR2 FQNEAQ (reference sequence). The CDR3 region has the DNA TGTGCCAGCAGCCCCACCCGTGCGGGAACATACAATGAGCAGTTCTTC. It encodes CASSPTRAGTYNEQFF.

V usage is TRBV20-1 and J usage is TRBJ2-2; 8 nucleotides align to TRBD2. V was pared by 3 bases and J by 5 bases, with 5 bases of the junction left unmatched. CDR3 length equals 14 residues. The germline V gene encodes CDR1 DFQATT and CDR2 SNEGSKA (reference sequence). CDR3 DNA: TGCAGTGCTAGGGCGGGAGGAGGGACCGGGGAGCTGTTTTTT. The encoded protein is CSARAGGGTGELFF.

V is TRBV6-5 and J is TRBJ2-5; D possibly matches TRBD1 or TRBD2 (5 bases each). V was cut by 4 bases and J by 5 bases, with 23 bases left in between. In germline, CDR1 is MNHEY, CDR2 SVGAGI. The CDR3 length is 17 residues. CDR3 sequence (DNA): TGTGCCAGCAGTTCAAAAGGTGGGACGGCCGCCCGGGAGACCCAGTACTTC. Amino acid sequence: CASSSKGGTAARETQYF.

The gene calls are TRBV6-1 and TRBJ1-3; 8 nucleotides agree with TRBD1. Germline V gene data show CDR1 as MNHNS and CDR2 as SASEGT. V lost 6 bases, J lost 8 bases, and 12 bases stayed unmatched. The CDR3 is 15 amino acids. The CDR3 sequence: CASRPGGAGSHTIYF. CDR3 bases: TGTGCCAGCAGACCAGGGGGCGCGGGGTCTCACACCATATATTTT.

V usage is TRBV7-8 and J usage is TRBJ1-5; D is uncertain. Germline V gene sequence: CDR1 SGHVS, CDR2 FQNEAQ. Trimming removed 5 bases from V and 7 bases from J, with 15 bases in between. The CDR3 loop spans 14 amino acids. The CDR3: CASSAGGAGQPQHF. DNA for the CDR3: TGTGCCAGCAGCGCCGGTGGAGCGGGGCAGCCCCAGCATTTT.

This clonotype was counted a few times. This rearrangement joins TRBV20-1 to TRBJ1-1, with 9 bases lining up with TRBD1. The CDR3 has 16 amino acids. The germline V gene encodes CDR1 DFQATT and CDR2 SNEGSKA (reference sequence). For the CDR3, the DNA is TGCAGCGTTCAACAGGGGGCGGGTTCAGGTCTATCTGAAGCTTTCTTT. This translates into CSVQQGAGSGLSEAFF.

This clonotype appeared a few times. This CDR3 reads CASGPQVAVSYNEQFF. The CDR3 DNA reads TGTGCCAGCGGCCCTCAGGTGGCGGTCTCCTACAATGAGCAGTTCTTC. V and J are TRBV27 and TRBJ2-1; D remains unclear. Germline CDR1 reads MNHEY; CDR2 reads SMNVEV (reference sequence). V was pared by 8 bases and J by 0 bases, with 17 bases between. This CDR3 contains 16 residues.

The CDR3 DNA reads TGTGCCAGCAGCTCTAGACCCCGCCTGGATGAGCAGTTCTTC. Protein: CASSSRPRLDEQFF. This chain connects TRBV7-2 to TRBJ2-1; unclear D gene. Looked up from germline, CDR1 is SGHTA and CDR2 is FQGNSA. V lost 4 bases and J 8 bases, leaving 15 bases between the germline ends. The CDR3 has 14 residues.

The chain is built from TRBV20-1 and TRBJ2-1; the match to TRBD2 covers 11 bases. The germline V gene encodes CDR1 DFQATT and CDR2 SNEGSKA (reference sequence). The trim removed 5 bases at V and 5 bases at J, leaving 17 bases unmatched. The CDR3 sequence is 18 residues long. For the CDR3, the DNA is TGCAGTGCTCCTACTAGCGGGGGCGCAGTGATCGGTAACAATGAGCAGTTCTTC. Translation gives CSAPTSGGAVIGNNEQFF.

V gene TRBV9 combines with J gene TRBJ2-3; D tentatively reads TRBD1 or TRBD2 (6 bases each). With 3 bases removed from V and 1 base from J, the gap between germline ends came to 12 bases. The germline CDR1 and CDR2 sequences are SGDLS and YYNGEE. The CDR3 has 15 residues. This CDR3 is CASSGPGAGTDTQYF. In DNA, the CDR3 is TGTGCCAGCAGCGGACCGGGGGCCGGCACAGATACGCAGTATTTT.

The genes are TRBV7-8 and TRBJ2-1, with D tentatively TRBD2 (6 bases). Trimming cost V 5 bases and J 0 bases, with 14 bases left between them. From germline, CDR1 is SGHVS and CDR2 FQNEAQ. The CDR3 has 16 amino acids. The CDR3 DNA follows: TGTGCCAGCAGCAAGCGAACTAGCCCCTCCTACAATGAGCAGTTCTTC. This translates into CASSKRTSPSYNEQFF.

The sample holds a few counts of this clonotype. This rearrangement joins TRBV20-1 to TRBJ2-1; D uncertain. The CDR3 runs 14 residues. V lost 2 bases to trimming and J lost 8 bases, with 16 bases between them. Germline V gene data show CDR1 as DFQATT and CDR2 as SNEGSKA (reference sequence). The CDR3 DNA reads TGCAGTGCTAGATCGGACGTAGGTGGCGATGAGCAGTTCTTC. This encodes CSARSDVGGDEQFF.

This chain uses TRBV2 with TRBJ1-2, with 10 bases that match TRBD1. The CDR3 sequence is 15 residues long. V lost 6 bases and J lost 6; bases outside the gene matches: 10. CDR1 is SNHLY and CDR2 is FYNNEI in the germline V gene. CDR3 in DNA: TGTGCCAGCAGAGCCTCGGGGACAGGGGCGAATGGCTACACCTTC. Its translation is CASRASGTGANGYTF.

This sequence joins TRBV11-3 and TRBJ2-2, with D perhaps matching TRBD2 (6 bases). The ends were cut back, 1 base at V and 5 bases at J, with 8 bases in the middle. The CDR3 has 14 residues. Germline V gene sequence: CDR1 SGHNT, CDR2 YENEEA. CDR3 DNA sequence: TGTGCCAGCAGCTTAGGGGGAGGAACCGGGGAGCTGTTTTTT. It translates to CASSLGGGTGELFF.

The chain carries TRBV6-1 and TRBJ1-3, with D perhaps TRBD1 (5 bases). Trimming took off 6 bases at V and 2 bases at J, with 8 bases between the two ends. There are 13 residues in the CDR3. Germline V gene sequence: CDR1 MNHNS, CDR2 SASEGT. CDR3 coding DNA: TGTGCCAGCAGGGGGACTGCTGGAAACACCATATATTTT. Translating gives CASRGTAGNTIYF.